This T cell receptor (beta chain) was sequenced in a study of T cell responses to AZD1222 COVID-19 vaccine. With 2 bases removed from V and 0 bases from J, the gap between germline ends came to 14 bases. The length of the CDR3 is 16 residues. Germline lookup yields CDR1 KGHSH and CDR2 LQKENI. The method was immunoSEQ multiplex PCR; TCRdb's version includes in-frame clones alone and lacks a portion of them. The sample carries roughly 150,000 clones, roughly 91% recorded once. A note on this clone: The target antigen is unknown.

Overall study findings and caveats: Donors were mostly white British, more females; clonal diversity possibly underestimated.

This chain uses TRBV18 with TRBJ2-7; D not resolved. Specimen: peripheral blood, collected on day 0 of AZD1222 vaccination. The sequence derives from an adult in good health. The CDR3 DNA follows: TGTGCCAGCTCACCATTCGTGTTAGTCAGCTCCTACGAGCAGTACTTC. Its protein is CASSPFVLVSSYEQYF.